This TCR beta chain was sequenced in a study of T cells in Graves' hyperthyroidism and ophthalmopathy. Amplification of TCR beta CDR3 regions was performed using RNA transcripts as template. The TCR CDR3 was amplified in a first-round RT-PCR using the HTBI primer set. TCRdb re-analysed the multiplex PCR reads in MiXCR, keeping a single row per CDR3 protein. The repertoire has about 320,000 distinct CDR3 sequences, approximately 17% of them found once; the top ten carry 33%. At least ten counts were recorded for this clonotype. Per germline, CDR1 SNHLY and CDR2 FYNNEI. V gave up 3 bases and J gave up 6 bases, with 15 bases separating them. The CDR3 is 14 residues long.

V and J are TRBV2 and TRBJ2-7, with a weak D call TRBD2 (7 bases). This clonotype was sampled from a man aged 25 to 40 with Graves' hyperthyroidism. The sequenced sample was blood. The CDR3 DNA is TGTGCCAGCAGTGATGCTAGCGGACAGTTCGAGCAGTACTTC. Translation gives CASSDASGQFEQYF.